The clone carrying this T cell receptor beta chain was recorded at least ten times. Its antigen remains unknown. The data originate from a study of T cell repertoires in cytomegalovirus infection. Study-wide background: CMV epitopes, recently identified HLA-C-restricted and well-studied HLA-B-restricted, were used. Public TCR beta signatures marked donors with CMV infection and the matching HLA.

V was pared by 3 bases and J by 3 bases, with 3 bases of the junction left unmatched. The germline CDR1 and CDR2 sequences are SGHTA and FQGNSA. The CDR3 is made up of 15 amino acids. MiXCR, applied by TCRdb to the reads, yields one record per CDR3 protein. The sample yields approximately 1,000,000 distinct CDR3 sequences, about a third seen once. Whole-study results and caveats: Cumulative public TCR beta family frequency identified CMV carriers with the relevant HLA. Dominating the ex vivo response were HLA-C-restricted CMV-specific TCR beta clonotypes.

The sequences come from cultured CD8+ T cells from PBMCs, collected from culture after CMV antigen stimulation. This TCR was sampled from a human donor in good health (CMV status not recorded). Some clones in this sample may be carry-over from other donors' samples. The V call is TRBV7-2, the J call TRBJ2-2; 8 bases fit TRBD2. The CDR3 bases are TGTGCCAGCAGCTTTGGACTAGCCGACACCGGGGAGCTGTTTTTT. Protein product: CASSFGLADTGELFF.